Described below is a single T cell receptor (beta chain) sequence and its context. What it recognizes is unknown. Per germline, CDR1 SGHDN and CDR2 FVKESK. The CDR3 consists of 17 residues. The junction had 9 bases not matched to a gene; V was cut back by 0 bases and J by 6 bases. TCR cDNA received a 3' ligated oligonucleotide that carried a UMI. Reverse transcription used DNase-treated unsorted total RNA, aiming for roughly 1 to 1,100 ng. Ligated cDNA underwent four rounds of PCR with nested alpha and beta constant region primers and SP2. One entry per CDR3 protein results from TCRdb running MiXCR on the 5' RACE reads. Of roughly 60,000 distinct CDR3 sequences in the sample, 7.2% were seen once. These data originate in a study of naive and memory T cell subsets. The study's findings and limits: Potentially, T cell activation and differentiation skew this RNA-based measurement.

V usage is TRBV14 and J usage is TRBJ2-1; 9 bases agree with TRBD2. The source is a male donor in good health. CDR3 sequence reads: CASSQDYGGRARNEQFF. The DNA for the CDR3 is TGTGCCAGCAGCCAAGATTATGGCGGGAGGGCCCGCAATGAGCAGTTCTTC.